The present TCR beta chain was sequenced within a study of blood T cell repertoires in COVID-19. About the study: PBMCs, B-cell-depleted T cells, or T cells provided the cDNA or gDNA that made up the material.

Per the germline V gene, CDR1 is KGHSH and CDR2 is LQKENI. Trimming cost V 2 bases and J 0 bases, with 6 bases left between them. The CDR3 extends over 14 amino acids. Clones were read by immunoSEQ multiplex PCR, and TCRdb kept only the in-frame ones, dropping some. The sample includes about 100,000 clones, 70% to 90% of them seen just once. The source of this sequence is a man older than 75 with active or convalescent COVID-19. J is TRBJ2-3 and V is TRBV18; TRBD2 might be the D (5 bases). Sequencing input: peripheral blood. In DNA, the CDR3 is TGTGCCAGCTCACCATCGGGAAGCACAGATACGCAGTATTTT. Protein: CASSPSGSTDTQYF. The full variable domain, rest sourced from reference TRBV18 and TRBJ2-3, is NAGVMQNPRHLVRRRGQEARLRCSPMKGHSHVYWYRQLPEEGLKFMVYLQKENIIDESGMPKERFSAEFPKEGPSILRIQQVVRGDSAAYFCASSPSGSTDTQYFGPGTRLTVL.